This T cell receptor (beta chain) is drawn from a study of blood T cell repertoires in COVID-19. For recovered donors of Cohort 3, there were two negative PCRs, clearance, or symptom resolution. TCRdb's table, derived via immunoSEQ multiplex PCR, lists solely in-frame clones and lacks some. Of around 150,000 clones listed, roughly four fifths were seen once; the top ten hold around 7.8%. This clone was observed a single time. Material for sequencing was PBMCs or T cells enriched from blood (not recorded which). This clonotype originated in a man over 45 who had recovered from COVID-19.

The CDR3 spells CASSLGGGAGSRTEAFF. CDR3 in DNA: TGTGCCAGCAGCTTGGGGGGGGGCGCAGGATCAAGGACTGAAGCTTTCTTT. This chain joins TRBV7-8 and TRBJ1-1; tentative D call: TRBD1 (6 bases). Trimming shortened V by 3 bases and J by 5 bases, and 22 bases separated the two germline ends. Germline CDR1 reads SGHVS; CDR2 reads FQNEAQ. The length of the CDR3 is 17 residues.